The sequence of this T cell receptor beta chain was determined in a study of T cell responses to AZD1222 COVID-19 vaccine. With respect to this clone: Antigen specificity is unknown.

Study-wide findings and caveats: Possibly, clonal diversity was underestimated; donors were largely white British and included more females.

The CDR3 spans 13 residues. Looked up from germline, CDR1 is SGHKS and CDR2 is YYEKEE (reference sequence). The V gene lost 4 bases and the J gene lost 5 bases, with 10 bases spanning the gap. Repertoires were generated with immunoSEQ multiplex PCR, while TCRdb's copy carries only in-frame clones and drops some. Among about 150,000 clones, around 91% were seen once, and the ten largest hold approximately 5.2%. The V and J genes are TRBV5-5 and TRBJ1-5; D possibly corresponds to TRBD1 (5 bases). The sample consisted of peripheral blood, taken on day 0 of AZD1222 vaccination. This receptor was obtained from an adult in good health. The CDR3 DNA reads TGTGCCAGCAGCACCGGCAGGGATCAGCCCCAGCATTTT. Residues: CASSTGRDQPQHF.